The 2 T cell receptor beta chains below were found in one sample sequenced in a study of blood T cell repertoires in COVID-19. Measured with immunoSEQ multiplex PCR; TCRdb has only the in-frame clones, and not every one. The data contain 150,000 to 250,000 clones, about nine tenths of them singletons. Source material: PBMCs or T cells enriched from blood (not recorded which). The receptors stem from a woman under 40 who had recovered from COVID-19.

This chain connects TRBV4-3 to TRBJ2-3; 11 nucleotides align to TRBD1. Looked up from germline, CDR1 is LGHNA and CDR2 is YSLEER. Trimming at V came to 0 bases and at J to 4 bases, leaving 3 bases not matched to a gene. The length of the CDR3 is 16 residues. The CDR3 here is CASSQDRGQGADTQYF. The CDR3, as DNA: TGCGCCAGCAGCCAAGATAGGGGACAGGGGGCAGATACGCAGTATTTT.

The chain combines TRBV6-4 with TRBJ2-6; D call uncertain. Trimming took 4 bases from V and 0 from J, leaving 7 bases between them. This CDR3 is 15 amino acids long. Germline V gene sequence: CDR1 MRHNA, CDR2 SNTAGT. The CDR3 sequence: CASSVRASGANVLTF. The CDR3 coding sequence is TGTGCCAGCAGTGTGCGAGCCTCTGGGGCCAACGTCCTGACTTTC.